Shown below are 18 T cell receptor beta chains from a single sample sequenced in a study of CD8+ T cells in alopecia areata. Sample treatment: oral pan-JAK inhibitor, 5-10 mg twice daily. Isolated RNA was reverse transcribed into cDNA used as the sequencing template. TCRdb's table, derived via immunoSEQ multiplex PCR, lists solely in-frame clones and lacks some. Among about 190,000 clones listed, approximately 67% were seen once. Sequenced here: CD4+ T cells sorted from blood, sampled between weeks 49 and 50, from a patient treated with tofacitinib. The receptors were sampled from a human donor with alopecia areata.

This clone was seen a handful of times. This chain joins TRBV2 and TRBJ2-1, with 8 nucleotides matching TRBD2. The trim removed 4 bases at V and 4 bases at J, leaving 3 bases unmatched. The CDR3 is 14 residues long. Germline CDR1 SNHLY, CDR2 FYNNEI. The CDR3 sequence is CASSGVAGYNEQFF. In DNA, the CDR3 is TGTGCCAGCAGTGGGGTAGCGGGGTACAATGAGCAGTTCTTC. Based on the CDR3 plus reference TRBV2 and TRBJ2-1, the full variable domain is EPEVTQTPSHQVTQMGQEVILRCVPISNHLYFYWYRQILGQKVEFLVSFYNNEISEKSEIFDDQFSVERPDGSNFTLKIRSTKLEDSAMYFCASSGVAGYNEQFFGPGTRLTVL.

In its sample, this clone was seen a few times. The J gene is TRBJ2-6, the V gene TRBV4-3; the D gene is possibly TRBD1 (5 bases). The CDR3 spans 15 residues. Trimming removed 4 bases at V and 4 bases at J, with 11 bases between. CDR1 LGHNA and CDR2 YSLEER come from the germline V gene. Here the CDR3 reads CASSPRVSGANVLTF. The CDR3 DNA follows: TGCGCCAGCAGCCCCAGGGTATCAGGGGCCAACGTCCTGACTTTC.

This rearrangement joins TRBV2 to TRBJ1-5; 7 nucleotides line up with TRBD1. This CDR3 is 13 amino acids long. V was clipped by 7 bases and J by 2 bases; unmatched bases: 2. Germline-derived CDR1 and CDR2 are SNHLY and FYNNEI. CDR3 DNA sequence: TGTGCCAGCAACAGGGGTGGCAATCAGCCCCAGCATTTT. Amino acid sequence: CASNRGGNQPQHF.

The CDR3 region is CASSLYSGDNYGYTF. The CDR3 nucleotides are TGTGCCAGCAGCTTGTATTCGGGTGACAACTATGGCTACACCTTC. The chain joins TRBV5-6 to TRBJ1-2; D unclear. Germline V gives CDR1 SGHDT, CDR2 YYEEEE. V lost 1 base and J 2 bases, leaving 12 bases between the germline ends. This CDR3 spans 15 amino acids. Drawing the rest from reference TRBV5-6 and TRBJ1-2, the complete variable domain is DAGVTQSPTHLIKTRGQQVTLRCSPKSGHDTVSWYQQALGQGPQFIFQYYEEEERQRGNFPDRFSGHQFPNYSSELNVNALLLGDSALYLCASSLYSGDNYGYTFGSGTRLTVV.

The sample holds one count of this clone. Additional DNA sequences in this sample encode the identical CDR3. This chain uses TRBV9 with TRBJ2-3, with TRBD2 matching 9 bases. The CDR3 contains 16 residues. In germline, CDR1 is SGDLS, CDR2 YYNGEE. The V segment lost 0 bases and the J segment 3 bases; nucleotides outside the gene matches: 5. CDR3 protein: CASSVAAGGPTDTQYF. In DNA form, the CDR3 reads TGTGCCAGCAGCGTAGCGGCGGGGGGGCCGACAGATACGCAGTATTTT.

The chain uses TRBV7-2 and TRBJ2-7; D uncertain. The CDR3 is 16 residues long. Germline CDR1 reads SGHTA; CDR2 reads FQGNSA. Trimming removed 1 base from V and 0 bases from J, with 13 bases in between. In nucleotides, the CDR3 is TGTGCCAGCAGCTTAGTCGGCACAGAAAGCTCCTACGAGCAGTACTTC. This gives the protein CASSLVGTESSYEQYF.

This chain connects TRBV20-1 to TRBJ1-2; D gene unclear. This CDR3 spans 11 amino acids. Germline CDR1 reads DFQATT; CDR2 reads SNEGSKA (reference sequence). V was trimmed by 3 bases and J by 4 bases, leaving 6 bases between them. CDR3 coding DNA: TGCAGTGCTAGTGATCTCTATGGCTACACCTTC. As protein: CSASDLYGYTF.

There are a few counts of this clone. The genes are TRBV2 and TRBJ2-7; perhaps TRBD2 as D (6 bases). Deletions cut 11 bases from V and 5 bases from J, with 16 bases between. The CDR3 totals 12 residues. Per the germline V gene, CDR1 is SNHLY and CDR2 is FYNNEI. The CDR3 is CAGAGGAHEQYF. CDR3 nucleotides: TGTGCCGGTGCCGGAGGGGCCCACGAGCAGTACTTC.

This clone has just one count. V usage is TRBV5-1 and J usage is TRBJ2-2; maybe TRBD1 (5 bases). Germline V gene data show CDR1 as SGHRS and CDR2 as YFSETQ. V was clipped by 2 bases and J by 7 bases, with 9 bases between them. This CDR3 has 13 residues. The CDR3 loop is CASSFKGYGELFF. The CDR3 DNA reads as TGCGCCAGCAGCTTCAAGGGGTACGGGGAGCTGTTTTTT. Based on the CDR3 plus reference TRBV5-1 and TRBJ2-2, the full variable domain is KAGVTQTPRYLIKTRGQQVTLSCSPISGHRSVSWYQQTPGQGLQFLFEYFSETQRNKGNFPGRFSGRQFSNSRSEMNVSTLELGDSALYLCASSFKGYGELFFGEGSRLTVL.

The chain recombines TRBV29-1 with TRBJ1-4; tentatively, D is TRBD1 (6 bases). The CDR3 sequence is 12 residues long. V lost 7 bases and J lost 7, with 13 bases in between. Germline CDR1 reads SQVTM; CDR2 reads ANQGSEA. CDR3 bases: TGCAGCGCCCAAGCACAGGGTGAAAAACTGTTTTTT. Protein product: CSAQAQGEKLFF.

The gene calls are TRBV4-3 and TRBJ1-1, with 9 bases matching TRBD1. There are 14 residues in the CDR3. Germline assignment: CDR1 LGHNA and CDR2 YSLEER. The V segment lost 5 bases and the J segment 2 bases; nucleotides outside the gene matches: 3. CDR3 loop: CASSEGQGNTEAFF. In nucleotides, the CDR3 is TGCGCCAGCAGCGAGGGACAGGGTAACACTGAAGCTTTCTTT.

The gene calls are TRBV5-1 and TRBJ2-7; TRBD1 agrees at 9 bases. Germline V CDR1 and CDR2: SGHRS, YFSETQ. With V trimmed by 4 bases and J by 5 bases, 13 bases remained unmatched. CDR3 length: 16 residues. The CDR3 nucleotides are TGCGCCAGCAGCCTACACCCGGGACAGGGTGGAGACGAGCAGTACTTC. Translation gives CASSLHPGQGGDEQYF.

As for this clone: Additional DNA sequences in this sample encode the identical CDR3. The CDR3 DNA reads TGCGCCAGCAGTCTAGGGGGTACCAATCAGCCCCAGCATTTT. Amino acids: CASSLGGTNQPQHF. V usage is TRBV5-1 and J usage is TRBJ1-5; D possibly corresponds to TRBD1 (6 bases). Germline V gives CDR1 SGHRS, CDR2 YFSETQ. The CDR3 contains 14 residues. Trimming took 5 bases from V and 3 from J, leaving 12 bases between them.

V is TRBV4-2 and J is TRBJ1-2; D remains ambiguous. The CDR3 runs 14 residues. Trimming cost V 1 base and J 4 bases, with 10 bases left between them. Per germline, CDR1 LGHNA and CDR2 YNFKEQ. The CDR3 nucleotides read TGTGCCAGCAGCCAAGGGAACGGGCTCTATGGCTACACCTTC. Its translation is CASSQGNGLYGYTF.

This clone turned up a few times. The V gene is TRBV29-1, the J gene TRBJ2-3; D is uncertain. Germline V lookup: CDR1 SQVTM, CDR2 ANQGSEA. This CDR3 spans 12 amino acids. Written as DNA, the CDR3 is TGCAGGGCCAGCCTCTTCACAGATACGCAGTATTTT. This codes for CRASLFTDTQYF.

The chain joins TRBV30 to TRBJ2-2; D is unclear. CDR3 length: 15 amino acids. Trimming removed 0 bases from V and 0 bases from J, with 8 bases in between. The germline V gene encodes CDR1 GTSNPN and CDR2 SVGIG (reference sequence). The CDR3 here is CAWSVGVSNTGELFF. The CDR3 DNA is TGTGCCTGGAGTGTAGGAGTTTCGAACACCGGGGAGCTGTTTTTT.

The chain carries TRBV4-3 and TRBJ2-3; D unresolved. The CDR3 totals 17 residues. Looked up from germline, CDR1 is LGHNA and CDR2 is YSLEER. Trimming pared 0 bases from V and 7 bases from J, leaving 20 bases between. Here the CDR3 DNA reads TGCGCCAGCAGCCAAGATTTTGCTATCCTCGGCGACTATACGCAGTATTTT. The encoded protein is CASSQDFAILGDYTQYF.

This clone was found a few times. The chain uses TRBV25-1 and TRBJ2-3, with D unresolved. The CDR3 loop spans 12 amino acids. Per the germline V gene, CDR1 is MGHDK and CDR2 is SYGVNS. V was shortened by 8 bases and J by 7 bases, with 13 bases between the two germline ends. The CDR3 region has the DNA TGTGCCAGCCGCGGCAGCAGGTATACGCAGTATTTT. Its translation: CASRGSRYTQYF. The variable domain in full, with the rest retrieved from reference TRBV25-1 and TRBJ2-3, is EADIYQTPRYLVIGTGKKITLECSQTMGHDKMYWYQQDPGMELHLIHYSYGVNSTEKGDLSSESTVSRIRTEHFPLTLESARPSHTSQYLCASRGSRYTQYFGPGTRLTVL.